Presented here are 15 T cell receptor beta chains from one specimen sequenced in a study of T cell repertoires in cytomegalovirus infection. From the reads, TCRdb called clonotypes with MiXCR, one entry per CDR3 protein. This sample has approximately 400,000 distinct CDR3 sequences, with 25% to 40% found just once. The sample taken for sequencing was PBMCs. All receptors come from a human donor in good health (CMV status not recorded). Some clones in this sample may be carry-over from other donors' samples.

V usage is TRBV7-2 and J usage is TRBJ2-3; D not certain. The length of the CDR3 is 14 residues. With 1 base removed from V and 2 bases from J, the gap between germline ends came to 7 bases. Germline CDR1 is SGHTA and CDR2 is FQGNSA. CDR3 residues: CASSLDAVTDTQYF. The CDR3 DNA sequence: TGTGCCAGCAGCTTAGATGCAGTCACAGATACGCAGTATTTT.

The rearrangement joins TRBV7-8 to TRBJ1-4; D remains unclear. CDR1 and CDR2 from the germline V gene are SGHVS and FQNEAQ. The CDR3 spans 17 residues. Trimming stripped 6 bases from V and 2 bases from J, with 19 bases between. CDR3 region: CASRDSRARSTNEKLFF. For the CDR3, the DNA is TGTGCCAGCAGAGATTCCCGGGCCCGTTCGACTAATGAAAAACTGTTTTTT.

This sequence joins TRBV7-9 and TRBJ1-6; 12 bases match TRBD1. This CDR3 has 16 residues. The germline gives CDR1 SEHNR, CDR2 FQNEAQ (reference sequence). Unmatched junction bases numbered 2, after V lost 1 base and J lost 7 bases. The CDR3 DNA is TGTGCCAGCAGCTTAGAGGGACAGGGGGCGAATTCACCCCTCCACTTT. Its translation is CASSLEGQGANSPLHF.

The table lists this clonotype with a few counts. J is TRBJ1-4 and V is TRBV11-2, with a possible D match to TRBD1 (5 bases). The CDR3 extends over 15 amino acids. V was shortened by 2 bases and J by 8 bases, with 15 bases between the two germline ends. Germline V gene data show CDR1 as SGHAT and CDR2 as FQNNGV. DNA of the CDR3: TGTGCCAGCAGCTTATTCCAGGGAGAGCGCGAAAAACTGTTTTTT. Its translation: CASSLFQGEREKLFF.

The genes are TRBV4-2 and TRBJ2-5; TRBD2 agrees at 10 bases. V lost 0 bases and J lost 5; bases outside the gene matches: 9. The CDR3 totals 17 residues. The germline gives CDR1 LGHNA, CDR2 YNFKEQ. The CDR3 protein is CASSQEPQAGGGETQYF. The CDR3, as DNA: TGTGCCAGCAGCCAAGAGCCCCAAGCGGGGGGGGGCGAGACCCAGTACTTC.

The chain recombines TRBV7-9 with TRBJ2-1; D is tentatively TRBD1 or TRBD2 (5 bases each). CDR1 is SEHNR and CDR2 is FQNEAQ in the germline V gene (reference sequence). The V gene lost 5 bases and the J gene lost 8 bases, with 16 bases spanning the gap. The CDR3 spans 14 residues. The CDR3 loop reads CASSPRGDPYEQFF. The DNA of the CDR3 is TGTGCCAGCAGCCCTCGAGGGGACCCCTATGAGCAGTTCTTC.

As for this clonotype: A read error may produce the germline difference seen at one junction end. The chain links TRBV20-1 to TRBJ1-4; D is ambiguous. The CDR3 consists of 14 residues. CDR1 and CDR2 (germline): DFQATT, SNEGSKA (reference sequence). CDR3 residues: CIARARPTNEKLFF. Here the CDR3 DNA reads TGCATTGCTAGAGCCAGACCAACTAATGAAAAACTGTTTTTT.

This clonotype has only a few counts. V gene TRBV6-6 combines with J gene TRBJ2-7, with D tentatively TRBD2 (6 bases). The CDR3 is 19 amino acids. V shed 2 bases and J shed 0 bases, with 23 bases lying between them. The germline V gene has CDR1 MNHNY and CDR2 SVGAGI (reference sequence). CDR3: CASSYDGSGDRSSSYEQYF. The CDR3 nucleotides read TGTGCCAGCAGTTACGATGGGTCGGGGGACCGTTCTTCCTCCTACGAGCAGTACTTC.

This clonotype was counted between two and nine times. V usage is TRBV6-6 and J usage is TRBJ1-4; tentative D call: TRBD1 (5 bases). Trimming stripped 4 bases from V and 0 bases from J, with 12 bases between. Germline V lookup: CDR1 MNHNY, CDR2 SVGAGI (reference sequence). CDR3 length equals 16 residues. CDR3 protein: CASSFGRAPTNEKLFF. In DNA, the CDR3 is TGTGCCAGCAGTTTCGGCAGGGCTCCAACTAATGAAAAACTGTTTTTT.

The rearrangement links TRBV7-8 to TRBJ2-1, with 7 positions matching TRBD1. CDR1 SGHVS and CDR2 FQNEAQ come from the germline V gene. Losses at the gene ends were 3 bases for V and 7 bases for J; bases not matched to a gene: 9. This CDR3 spans 15 amino acids. The CDR3 loop is CASSFTGVFGNEQFF. The CDR3 region has the DNA TGTGCCAGCAGCTTCACAGGGGTATTTGGGAATGAGCAGTTCTTC.

A note on this clonotype: A much larger clone differs by one base, so this may be a read error. The chain uses TRBV25-1 and TRBJ1-6; D is undetermined. The V gene's germline CDR1 is MGHDK and CDR2 SYGVNS. The CDR3 sequence is 14 residues long. The CDR3 is CASSGLLHNSPRHF. In DNA form, the CDR3 reads TGTGCCAGCAGTGGGTTACTCCACAATTCACCCCGCCACTTT.

This clonotype was counted ten times or more. The gene calls are TRBV11-2 and TRBJ2-5; 8 bases agree with TRBD2. Germline CDR1 and CDR2: SGHAT and FQNNGV. There are 13 residues in the CDR3. V lost 5 bases, J lost 7 bases, and 6 bases stayed unmatched. CDR3: CASSPGGPGTQYF. In DNA, the CDR3 is TGTGCCAGCAGCCCGGGGGGGCCTGGGACCCAGTACTTC.

This chain connects TRBV5-6 to TRBJ1-1, with no clear D. V was clipped by 0 bases and J by 3 bases, with 9 bases between them. Germline CDR1 is SGHDT and CDR2 is YYEEEE. CDR3 length: 14 residues. The DNA for the CDR3 is TGTGCCAGCAGCTTGGGCATGAGATACACTGAAGCTTTCTTT. Translation: CASSLGMRYTEAFF.

This clonotype was counted ten times or more. This chain links TRBV12-3 or TRBV12-4 with TRBJ2-7; 10 bases are shared with TRBD1. There are 14 residues in the CDR3. The V segment lost 6 bases and the J segment 3 bases; nucleotides outside the gene matches: 5. This CDR3 reads CASSLDRGIYEQYF. The CDR3 nucleotides are TGTGCCAGCAGCTTGGACAGGGGGATCTACGAGCAGTACTTC.

This clonotype was recorded only once. This sequence joins TRBV2 and TRBJ1-2; D gene uncertain. Trimming took 7 bases from V and 0 from J, leaving 9 bases between them. Germline CDR1 reads SNHLY; CDR2 reads FYNNEI. The CDR3 is 13 residues long. The CDR3 sequence is CASIQVANYGYTF. The CDR3, as DNA: TGTGCCAGCATCCAAGTGGCTAACTATGGCTACACCTTC. Variable domain in full (rest from reference TRBV2 and TRBJ1-2): EPEVTQTPSHQVTQMGQEVILRCVPISNHLYFYWYRQILGQKVEFLVSFYNNEISEKSEIFDDQFSVERPDGSNFTLKIRSTKLEDSAMYFCASIQVANYGYTFGSGTRLTVV.